The 10 T cell receptor beta chains presented below share a single source sample, sequenced in a study of cytomegalovirus exposure and HLA in healthy donors. Here immunoSEQ multiplex PCR was the method, and the copy in TCRdb shows in-frame clones only, minus some. The sample has about 140,000 clones, about 90% seen once. Sequenced sample: PBMCs. The receptors derive from a man between 18 and 29 years old in good health and CMV-seronegative.

This clone came up once. CDR3 amino acids: CASSYGLAGVIQETQYF. Written as DNA, the CDR3 is TGTGCCAGCAGCTACGGACTAGCGGGAGTTATCCAAGAGACCCAGTACTTC. This chain links TRBV7-9 with TRBJ2-5; 13 nucleotides match TRBD2. The V gene's germline CDR1 is SEHNR and CDR2 FQNEAQ (reference sequence). CDR3 size: 17 residues. V gave up 4 bases and J gave up 1 base; unmatched junction bases: 6.

This clone has a handful of counts. The rearrangement joins TRBV2 to TRBJ1-4; D is ambiguous. The CDR3 spans 13 residues. V was pared by 6 bases and J by 11 bases, with 16 bases between. The V gene's germline CDR1 is SNHLY and CDR2 FYNNEI. The CDR3: CASSSGLREKLFF. The CDR3 DNA is TGTGCCAGCAGCTCCGGACTCCGGGAGAAACTGTTTTTT.

This rearrangement joins TRBV6-1 to TRBJ1-5; D gene uncertain. Trimming cost V 8 bases and J 4 bases, with 9 bases left between them. This CDR3 region has 12 residues. The V gene's germline CDR1 is MNHNS and CDR2 SASEGT. The CDR3 nucleotides are TGTGCCAGCGCCGACACAAATCAGCCCCAGCATTTT. Translated, it gives CASADTNQPQHF.

The chain recombines TRBV5-4 with TRBJ2-7; tentative D call: TRBD2 (7 bases). V gave up 0 bases and J gave up 3 bases, with 19 bases separating them. Germline lookup yields CDR1 SGHNT and CDR2 YYREEE (reference sequence). The CDR3 spans 17 residues. CDR3 protein: CASSLGRGGVAGYEQYF. CDR3 in DNA: TGTGCCAGCAGCTTGGGTCGAGGGGGGGTAGCGGGCTACGAGCAGTACTTC.

This clone occurred a few times. The rearrangement links TRBV7-9 to TRBJ1-4; D unclear. The CDR3 is made up of 13 amino acids. Germline CDR1 and CDR2: SEHNR and FQNEAQ (reference sequence). Trimming stripped 1 base from V and 7 bases from J, with 7 bases between. The CDR3 bases are TGTGCCAGCAGCTTAGGAAGGAGTGAAAAACTGTTTTTT. This codes for CASSLGRSEKLFF.

The chain links TRBV29-1 to TRBJ2-1; 12 nucleotides match TRBD2. CDR1 and CDR2 from the germline V gene are SQVTM and ANQGSEA. V dropped 7 bases and J dropped 4; count of bases not matched to a gene: 8. This CDR3 is 15 amino acids long. The DNA of the CDR3 is TGCAGCGGAGGGTCCCTAGCGGGAGGGTACAATGAGCAGTTCTTC. Translating it yields CSGGSLAGGYNEQFF.

In its sample, this clone was seen once. The V and J genes are TRBV5-6 and TRBJ2-5; TRBD1 is a possible D gene (5 bases). V lost 1 base to trimming and J lost 0 bases, with 13 bases between them. CDR1 SGHDT and CDR2 YYEEEE come from the germline V gene. The CDR3 runs to 16 residues. The CDR3 here is CASSLSRGSDQETQYF. DNA for the CDR3: TGTGCCAGCAGCTTGTCAAGGGGAAGTGACCAAGAGACCCAGTACTTC.

As to this clone: Other DNA sequences within the sample encode an identical CDR3. The genes are TRBV9 and TRBJ2-5; D uncertain. CDR1 and CDR2 (germline): SGDLS, YYNGEE. V was pared by 2 bases and J by 2 bases, with 10 bases between. The CDR3 is 14 residues long. In DNA form, the CDR3 reads TGTGCCAGCAGCGTCGGGTCTGGGCAAGAGACCCAGTACTTC. Encoded protein: CASSVGSGQETQYF. Full variable domain (rest looked up from reference TRBV9 and TRBJ2-5): DSGVTQTPKHLITATGQRVTLRCSPRSGDLSVYWYQQSLDQGLQFLIQYYNGEERAKGNILERFSAQQFPDLHSELNLSSLELGDSALYFCASSVGSGQETQYFGPGTRLLVL.

This clone was counted once. The rearrangement joins TRBV18 to TRBJ2-3; a possible D gene is TRBD2 (7 bases). The CDR3 consists of 15 residues. V lost 3 bases and J 6 bases, leaving 16 bases between the germline ends. Germline assignment: CDR1 KGHSH and CDR2 LQKENI. This CDR3 reads CASSPRAGAGDTQYF. DNA for the CDR3: TGTGCCAGCTCACCCCGTGCGGGGGCTGGGGATACGCAGTATTTT.

The genes are TRBV11-2 and TRBJ2-7; 11 bases align to TRBD1. The CDR3 covers 14 residues. V gave up 4 bases and J gave up 3 bases; unmatched junction bases: 2. Germline lookup yields CDR1 SGHAT and CDR2 FQNNGV. CDR3 amino acids: CASSSDRGHYEQYF. As DNA, the CDR3 is TGTGCCAGCAGCTCGGACAGGGGGCACTACGAGCAGTACTTC. The whole variable domain, filled in from reference TRBV11-2 and TRBJ2-7, reads EAGVAQSPRYKIIEKRQSVAFWCNPISGHATLYWYQQILGQGPKLLIQFQNNGVVDDSQLPKDRFSAERLKGVDSTLKIQPAKLEDSAVYLCASSSDRGHYEQYFGPGTRLTVT.